This T cell receptor (beta chain) emerged from a study of blood T cell repertoires in COVID-19. About the study: Researchers got acute and convalescent COVID-19 samples from the United States, Italy and Spain. Sample material is recorded as cDNA or gDNA derived from T cells, B-cell-depleted T cells, or PBMCs.

CDR3 size: 17 residues. Germline CDR1 is MDHEN and CDR2 is SYDVKM. The V and J ends lost 4 bases and 2 bases respectively, with 21 bases between them. This clone appeared a single time. Data came from immunoSEQ multiplex PCR; TCRdb stores just in-frame clones and leaves some out. Among about 300,000 clones listed, roughly 86% were seen once. This receptor was identified in a man between 65 and 80 years old with acute or convalescent COVID-19. The chain couples TRBV28 to TRBJ2-7; tentative D call: TRBD1 (6 bases). Sequencing input: peripheral blood. The CDR3 loop is CASSYPSRDTMTYEQYF. The CDR3 DNA reads as TGTGCCAGCAGTTATCCTAGCCGGGACACGATGACCTACGAGCAGTACTTC.